Below are 30 T cell receptor beta chains sequenced from a single sample in a study of cytomegalovirus exposure and HLA in healthy donors. Researchers ran the PCR with 60 Vbeta and 13 Jbeta primers. The method was immunoSEQ multiplex PCR; TCRdb's version includes in-frame clones alone and lacks a portion of them. The data show approximately 110,000 clones, around four fifths seen once. The sequenced sample was PBMCs. These receptor sequences come from a woman in her forties in good health and CMV-seropositive.

The chain uses TRBV11-1 and TRBJ2-7, with a weak D call TRBD1 (6 bases). There are 15 residues in the CDR3. Germline V gene data show CDR1 as SGHAT and CDR2 as FQDESV (reference sequence). V shed 1 base and J shed 5 bases, with 15 bases lying between them. The CDR3, as DNA: TGTGCCAGCAGCTTAGGGGGAGTATCAGGGGACGAGCAGTACTTC. Its protein is CASSLGGVSGDEQYF.

The chain joins TRBV2 to TRBJ2-1; 7 nucleotides agree with TRBD1. V shed 6 bases, J shed 8 bases, and the junction held 7 bases outside the gene matches. Germline V CDR1 and CDR2: SNHLY, FYNNEI. The CDR3 spans 13 residues. CDR3 DNA: TGTGCCAGCAGGAGGACAGGAGTGGATGAGCAGTTCTTC. Translation: CASRRTGVDEQFF.

Here the CDR3 DNA reads TGTGCCAGCAGTTCGGTAGCTGCCCCCGAACCCTACGAGCAGTACTTC. It specifies CASSSVAAPEPYEQYF. J is TRBJ2-5 and V is TRBV28; D not resolved. The DNA end favors TRBJ2-7, so the J call may be wrong. Germline assignment: CDR1 MDHEN and CDR2 SYDVKM. The CDR3 covers 16 residues.

The rearrangement uses TRBV28 and TRBJ1-1, with D perhaps matching TRBD1 (6 bases). The V and J ends lost 4 bases and 4 bases respectively, with 16 bases between them. Germline lookup yields CDR1 MDHEN and CDR2 SYDVKM. This CDR3 has 15 amino acids. DNA of the CDR3: TGTGCCAGCAGTTCCACCGGAAGGGGGGGCACTGAAGCTTTCTTT. It translates to CASSSTGRGGTEAFF.

V and J are TRBV28 and TRBJ1-2; TRBD1 is a possible D gene (5 bases). The CDR3 is made up of 14 amino acids. Germline CDR1 MDHEN, CDR2 SYDVKM. V gave up 1 base and J gave up 4 bases, with 10 bases separating them. The CDR3, as DNA: TGTGCCAGCAGTTTATACCGCGGGGGCTATGGCTACACCTTC. It specifies CASSLYRGGYGYTF.

The chain uses TRBV29-1 and TRBJ2-2; maybe TRBD1 (5 bases). The CDR3 consists of 13 residues. Trimming cost V 5 bases and J 2 bases, with 9 bases left between them. Germline V gene data show CDR1 as SQVTM and CDR2 as ANQGSEA. CDR3 DNA sequence: TGCAGCGTTCAGGGCAGAAACACCGGGGAGCTGTTTTTT. This gives the protein CSVQGRNTGELFF.

The chain uses TRBV5-6 and TRBJ2-3; TRBD2 agrees at 9 bases. The CDR3 runs to 17 residues. The V gene end was trimmed by 0 bases and the J gene end by 4 bases; junction bases not matched to a gene: 9. Germline CDR1 and CDR2: SGHDT and YYEEEE. CDR3 coding DNA: TGTGCCAGCAGCTTGGTTCTAGCGGGGACCAGGGCAGATACGCAGTATTTT. Amino acids: CASSLVLAGTRADTQYF.

The V call is TRBV18, the J call TRBJ2-7, with 7 bases lining up with TRBD1. Germline CDR1 is KGHSH and CDR2 is LQKENI. The junction had 3 bases not matched to a gene; V was cut back by 1 base and J by 3 bases. The CDR3 consists of 14 residues. The CDR3 DNA reads as TGTGCCAGCTCACCACAAGGGACAGTCTACGAGCAGTACTTC. Protein sequence: CASSPQGTVYEQYF.

The rearrangement uses TRBV28 and TRBJ2-5; 11 positions match TRBD1. Germline CDR1 reads MDHEN; CDR2 reads SYDVKM. The V segment lost 5 bases and the J segment 0 bases; nucleotides outside the gene matches: 8. The CDR3 consists of 17 residues. The CDR3 sequence is CASSLGQGGPHQETQYF. The CDR3 DNA follows: TGTGCCAGCAGTCTGGGACAGGGGGGACCCCACCAAGAGACCCAGTACTTC. Using reference TRBV28 and TRBJ2-5 for the parts outside the CDR3, the full variable domain is DVKVTQSSRYLVKRTGEKVFLECVQDMDHENMFWYRQDPGLGLRLIYFSYDVKMKEKGDIPEGYSVSREKKERFSLILESASTNQTSMYLCASSLGQGGPHQETQYFGPGTRLLVL.

The chain combines TRBV28 with TRBJ2-7; 9 positions match TRBD1. From germline, CDR1 is MDHEN and CDR2 SYDVKM. This CDR3 spans 15 amino acids. V gave up 5 bases and J gave up 5 bases; unmatched junction bases: 10. The CDR3 sequence is CASSTTRTGVDEQYF. The CDR3 nucleotides are TGTGCCAGCAGTACTACTAGGACAGGGGTCGACGAGCAGTACTTC. Combining the CDR3 with reference TRBV28 and TRBJ2-7 gives the whole variable domain DVKVTQSSRYLVKRTGEKVFLECVQDMDHENMFWYRQDPGLGLRLIYFSYDVKMKEKGDIPEGYSVSREKKERFSLILESASTNQTSMYLCASSTTRTGVDEQYFGPGTRLTVT.

The chain recombines TRBV19 with TRBJ1-2; the D gene is possibly TRBD1 (5 bases). Germline V gives CDR1 LNHDA, CDR2 SQIVND (reference sequence). The V end was cut by 4 bases, the J end by 6 bases, with 18 bases between. This CDR3 has 15 residues. The CDR3: CASSRFNPRVDGYTF. In nucleotides, the CDR3 is TGTGCCAGTAGTAGATTCAACCCCAGGGTGGATGGCTACACCTTC.

Only one count was recorded for this clone. The genes are TRBV28 and TRBJ2-2, with 7 bases that match TRBD1. V lost 6 bases, J lost 5 bases, and 3 bases stayed unmatched. Germline V lookup: CDR1 MDHEN, CDR2 SYDVKM. This CDR3 has 13 amino acids. CDR3 bases: TGTGCCAGCAGCCCGACAGGGACCGGGGAGCTGTTTTTT. Its translation is CASSPTGTGELFF.

This clone appeared once. The J gene is TRBJ2-2, the V gene TRBV19; tentative D call: TRBD1 (5 bases). The V and J ends lost 7 bases and 6 bases respectively, with 15 bases between them. This CDR3 is 14 amino acids long. The germline CDR1 and CDR2 sequences are LNHDA and SQIVND (reference sequence). CDR3 sequence (DNA): TGTGCCAGTAATAGTAACAGGATGGCCGGGGAGCTGTTTTTT. Protein: CASNSNRMAGELFF. The whole variable domain, filled in from reference TRBV19 and TRBJ2-2, reads DGGITQSPKYLFRKEGQNVTLSCEQNLNHDAMYWYRQDPGQGLRLIYYSQIVNDFQKGDIAEGYSVSREKKESFPLTVTSAQKNPTAFYLCASNSNRMAGELFFGEGSRLTVL.

The rearrangement joins TRBV28 to TRBJ1-5; D is possibly TRBD1 (5 bases). The CDR3 runs to 13 residues. Germline loops: CDR1 MDHEN, CDR2 SYDVKM. Trimming took 4 bases from V and 6 from J, leaving 10 bases between them. The CDR3 DNA follows: TGTGCCAGCAGTTCCCCGGGGGGTCAGCCCCAGCATTTT. This codes for CASSSPGGQPQHF.

CDR3 loop: CASRTTRPADQPQHF. The CDR3 DNA reads TGTGCCAGTAGGACGACACGCCCGGCAGATCAGCCCCAGCATTTT. The rearrangement joins TRBV19 to TRBJ1-5; D gene unclear. Germline loops: CDR1 LNHDA, CDR2 SQIVND (reference sequence). The V and J ends lost 6 bases and 5 bases respectively, with 17 bases between them. The CDR3 consists of 15 residues. Full variable domain (remainder filled in from reference TRBV19 and TRBJ1-5): DGGITQSPKYLFRKEGQNVTLSCEQNLNHDAMYWYRQDPGQGLRLIYYSQIVNDFQKGDIAEGYSVSREKKESFPLTVTSAQKNPTAFYLCASRTTRPADQPQHFGDGTRLSIL.

The J gene is TRBJ1-1, the V gene TRBV19, with TRBD1 identical over 7 bases. V lost 7 bases to trimming and J lost 3 bases; unmatched junction nucleotides: 11. The CDR3 runs 15 residues. Germline V gene sequence: CDR1 LNHDA, CDR2 SQIVND (reference sequence). CDR3 region: CASNHRGFEDTEAFF. In DNA, the CDR3 is TGTGCCAGTAACCACAGGGGATTTGAGGACACTGAAGCTTTCTTT.

The chain recombines TRBV27 with TRBJ2-7; a possible D gene is TRBD2 (5 bases). From germline, CDR1 is MNHEY and CDR2 SMNVEV (reference sequence). The ends were cut back, 7 bases at V and 3 bases at J, with 19 bases in the middle. CDR3 length equals 15 residues. Here the CDR3 DNA reads TGTGCCAGCATCTCCGAGGCGGGCGCAAACTACGAGCAGTACTTC. It yields the protein CASISEAGANYEQYF.

The genes are TRBV7-9 and TRBJ1-1; D not resolved. With 2 bases removed from V and 10 bases from J, the gap between germline ends came to 17 bases. The germline V gene has CDR1 SEHNR and CDR2 FQNEAQ (reference sequence). The CDR3 loop spans 14 amino acids. CDR3 region: CASSLIIAGLGAFF. As DNA, the CDR3 is TGTGCCAGCAGCTTAATTATTGCTGGCCTAGGAGCTTTCTTT.

The rearrangement uses TRBV5-8 and TRBJ2-1; TRBD2 matches 7 bases. The CDR3 runs to 14 residues. CDR1 SGHTS and CDR2 YDEGEE come from the germline V gene. The V segment lost 7 bases and the J segment 4 bases; nucleotides outside the gene matches: 8. The CDR3 protein is CASSPSGVYNEQFF. The DNA for the CDR3 is TGTGCCAGCTCACCTAGCGGAGTTTACAATGAGCAGTTCTTC.

This clone was counted between two and nine times. The chain has TRBV9 and TRBJ2-3; TRBD2 matches 14 bases. Trimming removed 4 bases from V and 0 bases from J; junction bases left unmatched: 19. CDR1 SGDLS and CDR2 YYNGEE come from the germline V gene. CDR3 length equals 22 residues. The CDR3: CASSPRLPVWTSGGPSTDTQYF. The CDR3 DNA reads TGTGCCAGCAGCCCCCGTTTACCAGTTTGGACTAGCGGGGGGCCTAGCACAGATACGCAGTATTTT.

This chain joins TRBV19 and TRBJ1-4; D unclear. The CDR3 is 17 residues long. Germline loops: CDR1 LNHDA, CDR2 SQIVND (reference sequence). V was pared by 8 bases and J by 0 bases, with 19 bases between. This chain's CDR3 is CASSGYGLAATNEKLFF. In DNA form, the CDR3 reads TGTGCCAGTTCGGGGTATGGACTGGCTGCAACTAATGAAAAACTGTTTTTT.

The V gene is TRBV2, the J gene TRBJ2-7; unclear D gene. The V and J ends lost 5 bases and 3 bases respectively, with 11 bases between them. Germline loops: CDR1 SNHLY, CDR2 FYNNEI. This CDR3 contains 13 residues. Here the CDR3 DNA reads TGTGCCAGCAGTAAAGGTACAGTCTACGAGCAGTACTTC. It yields the protein CASSKGTVYEQYF. Full variable domain (remainder filled in from reference TRBV2 and TRBJ2-7): EPEVTQTPSHQVTQMGQEVILRCVPISNHLYFYWYRQILGQKVEFLVSFYNNEISEKSEIFDDQFSVERPDGSNFTLKIRSTKLEDSAMYFCASSKGTVYEQYFGPGTRLTVT.

The genes are TRBV2 and TRBJ1-5, with 7 bases aligning to TRBD1. The length of the CDR3 is 13 residues. With 6 bases clipped from V and 4 bases from J, the junction kept 3 bases outside the gene matches. Germline CDR1 reads SNHLY; CDR2 reads FYNNEI. CDR3 in amino acids: CASRGQNNQPQHF. CDR3 nucleotides: TGTGCCAGCAGGGGACAGAATAATCAGCCCCAGCATTTT. Supplemented by reference TRBV2 and TRBJ1-5, the full variable domain reads EPEVTQTPSHQVTQMGQEVILRCVPISNHLYFYWYRQILGQKVEFLVSFYNNEISEKSEIFDDQFSVERPDGSNFTLKIRSTKLEDSAMYFCASRGQNNQPQHFGDGTRLSIL.

J is TRBJ2-1 and V is TRBV19; 9 nucleotides line up with TRBD2. Germline CDR1 and CDR2: LNHDA and SQIVND (reference sequence). Trimming took 7 bases from V and 10 from J; bases not matched to a gene: 14. The CDR3 extends over 15 amino acids. CDR3 region: CASTRASGIYWEQFF. The DNA for the CDR3 is TGTGCCAGTACGAGGGCTAGCGGGATATATTGGGAGCAGTTCTTC.

This sequence joins TRBV19 and TRBJ2-7, with TRBD1 matching over 7 bases. From germline, CDR1 is LNHDA and CDR2 SQIVND (reference sequence). V shed 4 bases, J shed 2 bases, and the junction held 5 bases outside the gene matches. This CDR3 region has 14 residues. The DNA of the CDR3 is TGTGCCAGTAGTAGGGGACAGTCCACCTACGAGCAGTACTTC. Amino acid sequence: CASSRGQSTYEQYF.

This clone was detected a few times. The chain links TRBV29-1 to TRBJ1-2, with a possible D match to TRBD1 (5 bases). V was shortened by 6 bases and J by 7 bases, with 15 bases between the two germline ends. The CDR3 runs to 12 residues. Per germline, CDR1 SQVTM and CDR2 ANQGSEA. This CDR3 is CSVTGGGSGYTF. The CDR3 coding sequence is TGCAGCGTCACGGGGGGGGGTAGTGGCTACACCTTC. Based on the CDR3 plus reference TRBV29-1 and TRBJ1-2, the full variable domain is SAVISQKPSRDICQRGTSLTIQCQVDSQVTMMFWYRQQPGQSLTLIATANQGSEATYESGFVIDKFPISRPNLTFSTLTVSNMSPEDSSIYLCSVTGGGSGYTFGSGTRLTVV.

This clone was observed a single time. This chain joins TRBV10-2 and TRBJ1-1; D unclear. V lost 8 bases and J 6 bases, leaving 16 bases between the germline ends. From germline, CDR1 is WSHSY and CDR2 SAAADI. The CDR3 has 13 amino acids. CDR3 nucleotide sequence: TGCGCCAGCGCAAGAGCGGCTCTGGCTGAAGCTTTCTTT. Encoded protein: CASARAALAEAFF.

The CDR3 spells CASSYLTGTGGNEQYF. DNA for the CDR3: TGTGCCAGCAGTTACCTTACCGGGACAGGGGGCAACGAGCAGTACTTC. V and J are TRBV6-6 and TRBJ2-7, with 12 positions matching TRBD1. Germline V gene sequence: CDR1 MNHNY, CDR2 SVGAGI (reference sequence). V lost 2 bases, J lost 5 bases, and 7 bases stayed unmatched. The CDR3 runs to 16 residues.

This sequence joins TRBV28 and TRBJ1-4; D might be TRBD1 (5 bases). The V end was cut by 6 bases, the J end by 10 bases, with 18 bases between. In germline, CDR1 is MDHEN, CDR2 SYDVKM. This CDR3 has 14 residues. CDR3 nucleotides: TGTGCCAGCAGGCCGGACATCGGGGGGATAAAACTGTTTTTT. Translating gives CASRPDIGGIKLFF. Using reference TRBV28 and TRBJ1-4 for the parts outside the CDR3, the full variable domain is DVKVTQSSRYLVKRTGEKVFLECVQDMDHENMFWYRQDPGLGLRLIYFSYDVKMKEKGDIPEGYSVSREKKERFSLILESASTNQTSMYLCASRPDIGGIKLFFGSGTQLSVL.

Turning to this clone: Other DNA sequences in this specimen translate into the identical CDR3. The chain links TRBV9 to TRBJ1-1; the D is unclear. The CDR3 totals 13 residues. Trimming pared 2 bases from V and 1 base from J, leaving 6 bases between. CDR1 SGDLS and CDR2 YYNGEE come from the germline V gene. CDR3 protein: CASSVAGNTEAFF. The DNA of the CDR3 is TGTGCCAGCAGCGTGGCAGGGAACACTGAAGCTTTCTTT.